The 18 T cell receptor beta chains below were found in one sample sequenced in a study of blood T cell repertoires in COVID-19. Measured with immunoSEQ multiplex PCR; TCRdb has only the in-frame clones, and not every one. The sample has some 260,000 clones, around 87% seen once. Sequences were obtained from PBMCs or T cells enriched from blood (not recorded which). These receptors originate from a woman in her thirties with acute COVID-19.

The V call is TRBV27, the J call TRBJ2-1; D call uncertain. The CDR3 is 11 amino acids. From germline, CDR1 is MNHEY and CDR2 SMNVEV (reference sequence). V was trimmed by 4 bases and J by 9 bases, leaving 7 bases between them. The CDR3 loop reads CASSSPSEQFF. The CDR3 region has the DNA TGTGCCAGCAGTTCGCCCAGTGAGCAGTTCTTC.

This rearrangement joins TRBV21-1 to TRBJ1-4; the listed D gene, TRBD1, was not tested against the DNA. TRBV21-1 is marked as a pseudogene. The CDR3 is 14 amino acids. This CDR3 is CASSPGTRRRRLFF. The CDR3 region has the DNA TGTGCCAGCAGCCCCGGGACACGGCGGAGGCGACTGTTTTTT.

CDR3 DNA: TGTGCCAGCTCACCGTCGGACAGTCATAACTATGGCTACACCTTC. Protein product: CASSPSDSHNYGYTF. The V and J genes are TRBV18 and TRBJ1-2; a possible D gene is TRBD1 (6 bases). The V end was cut by 3 bases, the J end by 1 base, with 12 bases between. CDR1 is KGHSH and CDR2 is LQKENI in the germline V gene. CDR3 length: 15 residues.

The CDR3 bases are TGTGCCAGCAGCTTTAGCGGGGGGGCCTCCTACAATGAGCAGTTCTTC. Amino acids: CASSFSGGASYNEQFF. This chain joins TRBV5-4 and TRBJ2-1, with 11 bases lining up with TRBD2. This CDR3 spans 16 amino acids. In germline, CDR1 is SGHNT, CDR2 YYREEE (reference sequence). Trimming cost V 2 bases and J 0 bases; bases outside gene matches: 1.

The rearrangement joins TRBV28 to TRBJ2-3; 7 nucleotides match TRBD2. This CDR3 region has 16 residues. Germline V CDR1 and CDR2: MDHEN, SYDVKM. V lost 7 bases to trimming and J lost 1 base; unmatched junction nucleotides: 11. CDR3 region: CASTRLALRGTDTQYF. CDR3 bases: TGTGCCAGCACCCGACTAGCCCTGAGGGGCACAGATACGCAGTATTTT.

V is TRBV28 and J is TRBJ1-5; D is undetermined. V lost 4 bases, J lost 6 bases, and 4 bases lay in between. CDR3 size: 11 residues. Germline V gene lookup returns CDR1 MDHEN and CDR2 SYDVKM. The CDR3 reads CASSSSQPQHF. The DNA of the CDR3 is TGTGCCAGCAGTTCGAGTCAGCCCCAGCATTTT. The whole variable domain, remainder taken from reference TRBV28 and TRBJ1-5, is DVKVTQSSRYLVKRTGEKVFLECVQDMDHENMFWYRQDPGLGLRLIYFSYDVKMKEKGDIPEGYSVSREKKERFSLILESASTNQTSMYLCASSSSQPQHFGDGTRLSIL.

The chain carries TRBV13 and TRBJ2-2; D is perhaps TRBD2 (5 bases). Deletions cut 5 bases from V and 8 bases from J, with 6 bases between. Per the germline V gene, CDR1 is PRHDT and CDR2 is FYEKMQ (reference sequence). The CDR3 sequence is 11 residues long. In DNA, the CDR3 is TGTGCCAGCAGCCGACTAGGGGAGCTGTTTTTT. Encoded protein: CASSRLGELFF.

This chain uses TRBV28 with TRBJ1-5; the D gene is possibly TRBD1 (6 bases). V was pared by 3 bases and J by 9 bases, with 15 bases between. The germline V gene encodes CDR1 MDHEN and CDR2 SYDVKM. The CDR3 extends over 14 amino acids. The CDR3 DNA reads TGTGCCAGCAGTTTGTCGACAGGTGTACGGCCCCAGCATTTT. Its translation is CASSLSTGVRPQHF.

The rearrangement joins TRBV7-2 to TRBJ2-1; D might be TRBD2 (5 bases). This CDR3 is 15 amino acids long. Per the germline V gene, CDR1 is SGHTA and CDR2 is FQGNSA. The V and J ends lost 5 bases and 2 bases respectively, with 13 bases between them. The CDR3 sequence: CASSPPGGPYNEQFF. In DNA form, the CDR3 reads TGTGCCAGCAGCCCACCCGGAGGCCCCTACAATGAGCAGTTCTTC. Based on the CDR3 plus reference TRBV7-2 and TRBJ2-1, the full variable domain is GAGVSQSPSNKVTEKGKDVELRCDPISGHTALYWYRQSLGQGLEFLIYFQGNSAPDKSGLPSDRFSAERTGGSVSTLTIQRTQQEDSAVYLCASSPPGGPYNEQFFGPGTRLTVL.

The rearrangement links TRBV28 to TRBJ2-7; D possibly corresponds to TRBD1 (6 bases). Germline CDR1 and CDR2: MDHEN and SYDVKM. The V gene lost 8 bases and the J gene lost 7 bases, with 18 bases spanning the gap. The CDR3 is 13 amino acids. The DNA of the CDR3 is TGTGCCAGCCTCTCCGGCCTAACAGGGGAGCAGTACTTC. Its translation: CASLSGLTGEQYF.

The V gene is TRBV30, the J gene TRBJ1-3; D is possibly TRBD1 (5 bases). Germline V gives CDR1 GTSNPN, CDR2 SVGIG (reference sequence). The CDR3 contains 13 residues. Trimming left V 1 base short and J 2 bases short, with 6 bases between. The CDR3 is CAWSARAGNTIYF. The CDR3 coding sequence is TGTGCCTGGAGTGCCAGGGCTGGAAACACCATATATTTT.

The chain is built from TRBV28 and TRBJ2-7; 8 nucleotides align to TRBD1. CDR1 MDHEN and CDR2 SYDVKM come from the germline V gene. CDR3 length equals 15 residues. V was pared by 1 base and J by 5 bases, with 7 bases of the junction left unmatched. Written as DNA, the CDR3 is TGTGCCAGCAGTTTATCCCGACAGGGGCCCAACGAGCAGTACTTC. It encodes CASSLSRQGPNEQYF.

V usage is TRBV10-3 and J usage is TRBJ1-5, with TRBD1 as a possible D gene (6 bases). Trimming shortened V by 5 bases and J by 13 bases, and 12 bases separated the two germline ends. There are 11 residues in the CDR3. Germline V gene sequence: CDR1 ENHRY, CDR2 SYGVKD. The CDR3 bases are TGTGCCATCAGTCCCGGGGGGCCACAGCATTTT. Amino acids: CAISPGGPQHF.

The chain carries TRBV5-1 and TRBJ1-4, with 9 bases lining up with TRBD1. Germline V gene lookup returns CDR1 SGHRS and CDR2 YFSETQ. The CDR3 runs to 14 residues. Unmatched junction bases numbered 3, after V lost 4 bases and J lost 5 bases. As DNA, the CDR3 is TGCGCCAGCAGCCGGGACAGGGACAATGAAAAACTGTTTTTT. The encoded protein is CASSRDRDNEKLFF.

The rearrangement links TRBV6-5 to TRBJ2-5; 7 nucleotides match TRBD1. Germline V gene data show CDR1 as MNHEY and CDR2 as SVGAGI. The length of the CDR3 is 14 residues. V shed 0 bases and J 5 bases; nucleotides not matched to a gene: 3. CDR3 protein: CASSYSKGAETQYF. In DNA form, the CDR3 reads TGTGCCAGCAGTTACTCGAAGGGGGCGGAGACCCAGTACTTC.

The gene calls are TRBV9 and TRBJ2-2, with D unclear. Germline V gives CDR1 SGDLS, CDR2 YYNGEE. The CDR3 loop spans 15 amino acids. V gave up 0 bases and J gave up 7 bases, with 13 bases separating them. The CDR3 loop reads CASSVVGEGGGELFF. For the CDR3, the DNA is TGTGCCAGCAGCGTAGTAGGAGAAGGCGGCGGGGAGCTGTTTTTT.

The genes are TRBV10-3 and TRBJ1-2; 7 bases agree with TRBD1. The CDR3 loop spans 13 amino acids. Germline assignment: CDR1 ENHRY and CDR2 SYGVKD. Trimming cost V 6 bases and J 1 base; bases outside gene matches: 2. The CDR3 nucleotides are TGTGCCATCAGCAGGGACAGTAACTATGGCTACACCTTC. As protein: CAISRDSNYGYTF.

The genes are TRBV28 and TRBJ2-1, with 7 bases matching TRBD2. V dropped 5 bases and J dropped 4; count of bases not matched to a gene: 14. This CDR3 is built from 17 residues. The V gene's germline CDR1 is MDHEN and CDR2 SYDVKM. The CDR3 region has the DNA TGTGCCAGCAGTCCCACCATTGGGCGGGGGAAATACAATGAGCAGTTCTTC. Its translation: CASSPTIGRGKYNEQFF.